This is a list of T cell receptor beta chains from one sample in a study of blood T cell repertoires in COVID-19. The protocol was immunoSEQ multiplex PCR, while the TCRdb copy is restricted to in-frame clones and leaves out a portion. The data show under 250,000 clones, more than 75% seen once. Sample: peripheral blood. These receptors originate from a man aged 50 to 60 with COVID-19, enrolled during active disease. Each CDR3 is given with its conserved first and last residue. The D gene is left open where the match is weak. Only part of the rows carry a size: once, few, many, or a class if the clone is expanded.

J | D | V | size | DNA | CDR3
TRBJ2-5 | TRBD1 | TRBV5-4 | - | TGTGCCAGCAGCTTGGTGGGCTACAGGGGTGAAGAGACCCAGTACTTC | CASSLVGYRGEETQYF
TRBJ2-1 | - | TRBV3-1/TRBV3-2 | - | TGTGCCAGCAGCCCCACAGCACACAATGAGCAGTTCTTC | CASSPTAHNEQFF
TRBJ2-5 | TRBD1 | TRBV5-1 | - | TGCGCCAGCAGCTTGGAAAGGGGGACAGGGATGAGTGAGACCCAGTACTTC | CASSLERGTGMSETQYF
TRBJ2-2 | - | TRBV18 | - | TGTGCCAGCTCAATGGGAGGACCAAACACCGGGGAGCTGTTTTTT | CASSMGGPNTGELFF
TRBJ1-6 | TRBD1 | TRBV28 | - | TGTGCCAGCAGAACAACAGGGGGATGGAATTCACCCCTCCACTTT | CASRTTGGWNSPLHF
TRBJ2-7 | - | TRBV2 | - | TGTGCCAGCAGCCGAACAGGGAATTACTACGAGCAGTACTTC | CASSRTGNYYEQYF
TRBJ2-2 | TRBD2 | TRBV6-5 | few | TGTGCCAGCAACCCTAGCGGCGACACCGGGGAGCTGTTTTTT | CASNPSGDTGELFF
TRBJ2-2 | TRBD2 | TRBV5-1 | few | TGCGCCAGCAGCTCCCCAGCGGGAGTCCTCACCGGGGAGCTGTTTTTT | CASSSPAGVLTGELFF
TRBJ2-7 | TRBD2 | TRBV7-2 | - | TGTGCCAGCAGCTCTAGGACTAGCGGACCCTCCTACGAGCAGTACTTC | CASSSRTSGPSYEQYF
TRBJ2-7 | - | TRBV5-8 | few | TGTGCCAGCAGCGTGGGAGTCGGGAGTTCAATTTACGAGCAGTACTTC | CASSVGVGSSIYEQYF
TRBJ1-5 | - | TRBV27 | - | TGTGCCAGCAGAGGACAGAATCAGCCCCAGCATTTT | CASRGQNQPQHF
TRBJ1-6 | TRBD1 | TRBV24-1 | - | TGTGCCACCAGGCCGACAGGGGGCTATTCACCCCTCCACTTT | CATRPTGGYSPLHF
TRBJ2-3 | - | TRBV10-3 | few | TGTGCCATCAGGGGCAGGGTCTTCACAGATACGCAGTATTTT | CAIRGRVFTDTQYF
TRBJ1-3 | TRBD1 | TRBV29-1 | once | TGCAGCGTCGCCCCGACAGGGGCATTTGGAAACACCATATATTTT | CSVAPTGAFGNTIYF
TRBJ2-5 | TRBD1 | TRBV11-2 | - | TGTGCCAGCAGCCAACAGGGGAGTCGGGAGACCCAGTACTTC | CASSQQGSRETQYF
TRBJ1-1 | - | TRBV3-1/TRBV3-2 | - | TGTGCCAGCAGCCATATGAGACAGGCCCTCAACACTGAAGCTTTCTTT | CASSHMRQALNTEAFF
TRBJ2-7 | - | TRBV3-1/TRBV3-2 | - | TGTGCCAGCAGCCATCTCGGGGGTTACGAGCAGTACTTC | CASSHLGGYEQYF
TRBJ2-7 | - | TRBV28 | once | TGTGCCAGCAGTTTATTCCTCTACGAGCAGTACTTC | CASSLFLYEQYF
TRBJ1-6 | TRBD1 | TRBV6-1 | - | TGTGCCAGCAGTGATCGGACAGGGCAATCACCCCTCCACTTT | CASSDRTGQSPLHF
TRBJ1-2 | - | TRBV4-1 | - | TGCGCCAGCAGCCCCGGACTGCTTTATGGCTACACCTTC | CASSPGLLYGYTF
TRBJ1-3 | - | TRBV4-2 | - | TGTGCCAGCAGCCAAGATCTAAGGACTCCTGGAAACACCATATATTTT | CASSQDLRTPGNTIYF
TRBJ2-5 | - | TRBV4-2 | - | TGTGCCAGCAGCCAAGATGCGGGGGCGGAGGAGACCCAGTACTTC | CASSQDAGAEETQYF
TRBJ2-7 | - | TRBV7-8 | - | TGTGCCAGCAGCTTAGGCTCCTGGACAGCCGGCTCCTACGAGCAGTACTTC | CASSLGSWTAGSYEQYF
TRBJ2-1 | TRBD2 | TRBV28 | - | TGTGCCAGCAGGGGGAATGCGGGAGGCCTCCTCTCCTACAATGAGCAGTTCTTC | CASRGNAGGLLSYNEQFF
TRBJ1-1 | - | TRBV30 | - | TGTGCCTGGAGTAGTAGGGGGAGAACTGAAGCTTTCTTT | CAWSSRGRTEAFF
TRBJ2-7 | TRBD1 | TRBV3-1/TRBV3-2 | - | TGTGCCAGCAGCCAGGGACAGGGGATTACCTACGAGCAGTACTTC | CASSQGQGITYEQYF
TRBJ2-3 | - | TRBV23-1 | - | TGCGCCAGCAGTCTTGACAGGCCCTATAGCACAGATACGCAGTATTTT | CASSLDRPYSTDTQYF
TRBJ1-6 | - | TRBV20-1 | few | TGCAGTGCGAGTTCACGGGGAGATAATTCACCCCTCCACTTT | CSASSRGDNSPLHF
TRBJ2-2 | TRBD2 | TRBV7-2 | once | TGTGCCAGCAGCTCCACTAGCGGGGGGGGCGGGGAGCTGTTTTTT | CASSSTSGGGGELFF
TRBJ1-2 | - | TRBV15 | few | TGTGCCACCAGCAGAGACGGACTACATGCTAACTATGGCTACACCTTC | CATSRDGLHANYGYTF
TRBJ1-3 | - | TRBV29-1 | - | TGCAGCGCCGAGAGGGGGTCGGACACCATATATTTT | CSAERGSDTIYF
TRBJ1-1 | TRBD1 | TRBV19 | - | TGTGCCAGTAGTATAGGACAGGGGGGTTTCACTGAAGCTTTCTTT | CASSIGQGGFTEAFF
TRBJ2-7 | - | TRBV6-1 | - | TGTGCCAGCAGTGAAGACATCTCCTACGAGCAGTACTTC | CASSEDISYEQYF
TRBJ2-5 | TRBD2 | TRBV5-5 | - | TGTGCCAGCAGCCCCTGGAGGACTAGCACCTTAGAAGACCAGTACTTC | CASSPWRTSTLEDQYF
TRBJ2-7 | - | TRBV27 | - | TGTGCCAGCAGTCCGAGTAGGACAACCTACGAGCAGTACTTC | CASSPSRTTYEQYF
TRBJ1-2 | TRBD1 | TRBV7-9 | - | TGTGCCAGCAGCTTCCTCAGGGGGCAGGCTACTACCTATGGCTACACCTTC | CASSFLRGQATTYGYTF
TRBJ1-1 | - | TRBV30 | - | TGTGCCTGGAGTGTAATCAGGGGCGGGACTGAAGCTTTCTTT | CAWSVIRGGTEAFF
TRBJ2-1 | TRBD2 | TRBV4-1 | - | TGCGCCAGCAGCCGGAGCGAACTAGCGGAGGTGGACAATGAGCAGTTCTTC | CASSRSELAEVDNEQFF